Each of the 28 T cell receptor beta chains below was sequenced from the same sample in a study of molecular identifiers for immune sequencing clone quantification. TCRdb analysed the PCR reads with MiXCR anew, one entry per CDR3 protein. The sample contains over 550,000 distinct CDR3 sequences, about 25% of which appear only once. What was sequenced was naive CD8+ T cells from blood, with Jurkat cell RNA spiked in. Indicated subset: FACS-sorted CD8+CD4-CCR7+CD45RA+ naive T cells. The receptors were gathered from a human donor in good health. Some libraries in this study had Jurkat cell RNA spiked in.

This clonotype was observed many times. The chain is built from TRBV13 and TRBJ2-3, with TRBD2 identical over 13 bases. This CDR3 is 16 amino acids long. Germline V CDR1 and CDR2: PRHDT, FYEKMQ (reference sequence). With V trimmed by 5 bases and J by 5 bases, 7 bases remained unmatched. CDR3 region: CASSTRGLAGIDTQYF. The CDR3 region has the DNA TGTGCCAGCAGCACCCGGGGACTAGCGGGGATAGATACGCAGTATTTT.

CDR3: CASSPGTGSPLHF. The CDR3 DNA is TGTGCCAGCAGCCCCGGGACAGGTTCACCCCTCCACTTT. The V call is TRBV4-2, the J call TRBJ1-6; 8 nucleotides line up with TRBD1. V trimming: 4 bases; J trimming: 9 bases; junction bases outside the gene matches: 2. Per germline, CDR1 LGHNA and CDR2 YNFKEQ. CDR3 size: 13 residues.

The chain has TRBV20-1 and TRBJ2-7; 11 nucleotides match TRBD2. V lost 0 bases to trimming and J lost 2 bases; unmatched junction nucleotides: 12. The V gene's germline CDR1 is DFQATT and CDR2 SNEGSKA (reference sequence). This CDR3 is built from 18 residues. Here the CDR3 DNA reads TGCAGTGCTAGAGATTCGAGACTAGCGGGAACAAGGCCCTACGAGCAGTACTTC. Protein: CSARDSRLAGTRPYEQYF.

The gene calls are TRBV15 and TRBJ2-3, with unresolved D. Trimming removed 6 bases at V and 0 bases at J, with 16 bases between. The CDR3 is 16 amino acids. The germline CDR1 and CDR2 sequences are LNHNV and YYDKDF (reference sequence). CDR3 sequence: CATRGPASASTDTQYF. In nucleotides, the CDR3 is TGTGCCACCAGGGGCCCAGCCTCAGCTAGCACAGATACGCAGTATTTT. The variable domain in full, completed from reference TRBV15 and TRBJ2-3, reads DAMVIQNPRYQVTQFGKPVTLSCSQTLNHNVMYWYQQKSSQAPKLLFHYYDKDFNNEADTPDNFQSRRPNTSFCFLDIRSPGLGDTAMYLCATRGPASASTDTQYFGPGTRLTVL.

As to this clonotype: A much bigger clone sits one base away, suggesting this may be a read error. The chain recombines TRBV28 with TRBJ2-7, with 10 bases matching TRBD1. Trimming removed 5 bases from V and 5 bases from J; junction bases left unmatched: 6. The CDR3 is 14 residues long. The germline V gene has CDR1 MDHEN and CDR2 SYDVKM. This CDR3 reads CASSRGTGAHEQYF. The CDR3 DNA follows: TGTGCCAGCAGTCGCGGGACAGGGGCCCACGAGCAGTACTTC.

About this clonotype: Germline is not matched at one junction end, which may reflect a read error. The V gene is TRBV11-2, the J gene TRBJ2-1, with a weak D call TRBD1 (6 bases). The CDR3 loop spans 15 amino acids. Germline CDR1 and CDR2: SGHAT and FQNNGV. The CDR3 DNA follows: TGTGCCAGCAGGTTAGCAGGGGTTCGTAACAATGAGCAGTTCTTC. Translated: CASRLAGVRNNEQFF. Using reference TRBV11-2 and TRBJ2-1 for the parts outside the CDR3, the full variable domain is EAGVAQSPRYKIIEKRQSVAFWCNPISGHATLYWYQQILGQGPKLLIQFQNNGVVDDSQLPKDRFSAERLKGVDSTLKIQPAKLEDSAVYLCASRLAGVRNNEQFFGPGTRLTVL.

This clonotype appeared a few times. The rearrangement uses TRBV29-1 and TRBJ1-2; D is ambiguous. The CDR3 length is 11 residues. From germline, CDR1 is SQVTM and CDR2 ANQGSEA. V was trimmed by 1 base and J by 8 bases, leaving 8 bases between them. In DNA, the CDR3 is TGCAGCGTTGAAGTTGGGGTCGGCTACACCTTC. The encoded protein is CSVEVGVGYTF.

This clonotype was recorded many times. The gene calls are TRBV6-5 and TRBJ1-4; D call uncertain. Trimming removed 2 bases from V and 14 bases from J, with 15 bases in between. Germline loops: CDR1 MNHEY, CDR2 SVGAGI. The CDR3 covers 13 residues. The CDR3 DNA reads TGTGCCAGCAGTTACGCCGTACGCGGCCACCTGTTTTTT. Protein sequence: CASSYAVRGHLFF.

This clonotype was recorded a few times. The chain joins TRBV4-2 to TRBJ1-2; a possible D gene is TRBD1 (6 bases). Germline assignment: CDR1 LGHNA and CDR2 YNFKEQ. Trimming removed 1 base from V and 8 bases from J, with 11 bases in between. The CDR3 sequence is 13 residues long. DNA for the CDR3: TGTGCCAGCAGCCAAGGGACGGGGGGCGGCTACACCTTC. Its protein is CASSQGTGGGYTF.

The chain carries TRBV30 and TRBJ1-1; TRBD1 is a possible D gene (5 bases). V was trimmed by 2 bases and J by 6 bases, leaving 10 bases between them. The CDR3 runs 12 residues. CDR1 GTSNPN and CDR2 SVGIG come from the germline V gene (reference sequence). CDR3 sequence reads: CAWSFREAEAFF. DNA for the CDR3: TGTGCCTGGAGTTTCAGGGAGGCTGAAGCTTTCTTT.

About this clonotype: Just one base apart from a much larger clone, this may be a read error. The rearrangement joins TRBV7-2 to TRBJ2-7; 9 positions match TRBD1. CDR3 size: 15 residues. The trim removed 0 bases at V and 9 bases at J, leaving 9 bases unmatched. The germline gives CDR1 SGHTA, CDR2 FQGNSA. CDR3 DNA sequence: TGTGCCAGCAGCTTAGCACCACGGACAGGGGAAGGGCAGTACTTC. Encoded protein: CASSLAPRTGEGQYF.

This clonotype was detected ten times or more. The genes are TRBV28 and TRBJ1-5, with a weak D call TRBD1 (6 bases). The CDR3 spans 14 residues. Germline lookup yields CDR1 MDHEN and CDR2 SYDVKM. V was cut by 5 bases and J by 0 bases, with 8 bases left in between. The DNA of the CDR3 is TGTGCCAGCAGTCAGGACAGTAGCAATCAGCCCCAGCATTTT. Translation gives CASSQDSSNQPQHF.

This clonotype was counted ten times or more. Sequence at one end of the junction differs from germline and may be a read error. This chain joins TRBV7-9 and TRBJ1-1; TRBD1 aligns across 7 bases. There are 13 residues in the CDR3. The germline V gene encodes CDR1 SEHNR and CDR2 FQNEAQ (reference sequence). The CDR3 DNA follows: TGTGCCAGCAGTTTAGGGGGACAGACTGAAGCTTTCTTT. Its protein product is CASSLGGQTEAFF.

This clonotype was counted between two and nine times. The chain uses TRBV5-3 and TRBJ2-4; the D gene is possibly TRBD1 (5 bases). TRBV5-3 is flagged as an ORF with uncertain function. This CDR3 comprises 11 residues. Trimming took off 8 bases at V and 14 bases at J, with 17 bases between the two ends. As DNA, the CDR3 is TGTGCCAGCATCCAGGGCCCCGAGAAGTACTTC. Translation gives CASIQGPEKYF.

This clonotype was recorded a few times. A read error may produce the germline difference seen at one junction end. This chain links TRBV25-1 with TRBJ2-7; weak D call: TRBD1 (5 bases). Germline assignment: CDR1 MGHDK and CDR2 SYGVNS. This CDR3 has 15 amino acids. CDR3 DNA: TGTGCCGGCAGAGATGACAGATCGAGCTCCTACGAGCAGTACTTC. Translating gives CAGRDDRSSSYEQYF.

The rearrangement links TRBV7-2 to TRBJ2-7; 8 positions match TRBD1. The V and J ends lost 1 base and 0 bases, in that order; junction bases with no gene match: 5. Germline values: CDR1 SGHTA, CDR2 FQGNSA. The CDR3 is made up of 16 amino acids. The CDR3 protein is CASSLETGVTSYEQYF. The CDR3 coding sequence is TGTGCCAGCAGCTTAGAGACAGGGGTGACCTCCTACGAGCAGTACTTC.

The chain is built from TRBV27 and TRBJ2-7, with D maybe TRBD2 (5 bases). The CDR3 totals 21 residues. Germline V gene data show CDR1 as MNHEY and CDR2 as SMNVEV (reference sequence). V dropped 0 bases and J dropped 0 bases, with 27 bases sitting between them. The CDR3 here is CASSLSITVINPTGDSYEQYF. CDR3 DNA sequence: TGTGCCAGCAGTTTATCAATCACCGTAATCAATCCGACCGGGGACTCCTACGAGCAGTACTTC.

This chain joins TRBV29-1 and TRBJ2-1; 13 nucleotides agree with TRBD2. The CDR3 is 14 amino acids. Germline CDR1 and CDR2: SQVTM and ANQGSEA. The V gene end was trimmed by 3 bases and the J gene end by 11 bases; junction bases not matched to a gene: 7. The CDR3 nucleotides are TGCAGCGTTGACGGGACTAGCGGGATTAATAAGCAGTTCTTC. Protein: CSVDGTSGINKQFF.

Many counts were recorded for this clonotype. The chain joins TRBV14 to TRBJ1-2; D call uncertain. Germline CDR1 SGHDN, CDR2 FVKESK. Deletions cut 4 bases from V and 3 bases from J, with 9 bases between. The CDR3 length is 13 residues. The chain's CDR3 is CASSREVYYGYTF. The CDR3 bases are TGTGCCAGCAGCCGCGAGGTCTACTATGGCTACACCTTC. Together with reference TRBV14 and TRBJ1-2, the CDR3 gives the full variable domain: EAGVTQFPSHSVIEKGQTVTLRCDPISGHDNLYWYRRVMGKEIKFLLHFVKESKQDESGMPNNRFLAERTGGTYSTLKVQPAELEDSGVYFCASSREVYYGYTFGSGTRLTVV.

Only a few counts were recorded for this clonotype. This chain links TRBV19 with TRBJ1-1; 7 bases match TRBD1. The trim removed 6 bases at V and 2 bases at J, leaving 15 bases unmatched. CDR3 length: 17 amino acids. Germline CDR1 and CDR2: LNHDA and SQIVND (reference sequence). The DNA for the CDR3 is TGTGCCAGTAGCACAATCGGACAGGACCCCTTCAACACTGAAGCTTTCTTT. Translating gives CASSTIGQDPFNTEAFF.

This chain joins TRBV27 and TRBJ2-5; no firm D call. V lost 0 bases, J lost 9 bases, and 14 bases lay in between. The CDR3 has 14 amino acids. Per the germline V gene, CDR1 is MNHEY and CDR2 is SMNVEV (reference sequence). CDR3 region: CASSLSVGVTAQYF. The CDR3 DNA reads TGTGCCAGCAGTTTATCCGTCGGTGTTACGGCCCAGTACTTC.

The sample holds a few counts of this clonotype. The chain is built from TRBV20-1 and TRBJ1-6; D is possibly TRBD1 (6 bases). Germline CDR1 DFQATT, CDR2 SNEGSKA (reference sequence). V was pared by 5 bases and J by 10 bases, with 21 bases between. The CDR3 covers 15 residues. The chain's CDR3 is CSAPGQGPPRSPLHF. CDR3 sequence (DNA): TGCAGTGCTCCAGGCCAGGGGCCTCCTCGCTCACCCCTCCACTTT.

A remark on this clonotype: The conserved phenylalanine or tryptophan is not found at the CDR3 terminus, so this likely reflects a read error. The chain couples TRBV20-1 to TRBJ1-6; D is unresolved. Germline values: CDR1 DFQATT, CDR2 SNEGSKA (reference sequence). Trimming left V 7 bases short and J 8 bases short, with 18 bases between. The CDR3 contains 14 residues. The CDR3 protein is CSVPSESDYSPLHL. The CDR3 DNA sequence: TGCAGTGTCCCATCAGAGTCCGATTATTCACCCCTCCACCTT.

This clonotype was seen repeatedly, ten times or more. V is TRBV2 and J is TRBJ1-2; D not resolved. The CDR3 is 13 amino acids. The V and J ends lost 4 bases and 2 bases respectively, with 8 bases between them. Looked up from germline, CDR1 is SNHLY and CDR2 is FYNNEI. The CDR3 nucleotides are TGTGCCAGCAGTGTCGCGGAGAACTATGGCTACACCTTC. Translation: CASSVAENYGYTF.

This clonotype was seen at least ten times. J is TRBJ1-5 and V is TRBV27; 8 bases are a match to TRBD1. The germline V gene has CDR1 MNHEY and CDR2 SMNVEV (reference sequence). J was trimmed by 5 bases and V by 6 bases; bases with no gene match: 3. The CDR3 has 13 amino acids. This chain's CDR3 is CASSWDRYQPQHF. For the CDR3, the DNA is TGTGCCAGCAGCTGGGACAGGTATCAGCCCCAGCATTTT.

This clonotype was seen only a few times. The chain links TRBV4-1 to TRBJ1-2, with 7 bases lining up with TRBD1. This CDR3 is built from 18 residues. Germline V gene sequence: CDR1 MGHRA, CDR2 YSYEKL. With 0 bases clipped from V and 2 bases from J, the junction kept 12 bases outside the gene matches. The CDR3 spells CASSQEEGAFVGNYGYTF. CDR3 nucleotides: TGCGCCAGCAGCCAAGAGGAGGGGGCGTTTGTGGGGAACTATGGCTACACCTTC.

This clonotype was observed a handful of times. The rearrangement links TRBV3-1 to TRBJ2-3; 7 bases fit TRBD1. V gave up 1 base and J gave up 2 bases; unmatched junction bases: 6. The CDR3 is made up of 16 amino acids. The germline gives CDR1 LGHDT, CDR2 YNNKEL (reference sequence). The CDR3 spells CASSQVVRGTTDTQYF. The CDR3 coding sequence is TGTGCCAGCAGCCAAGTGGTCAGGGGGACCACAGATACGCAGTATTTT.

Worth noting for this clonotype: The junction shows a germline mismatch at one end, possibly a read error. V usage is TRBV9 and J usage is TRBJ1-3; tentatively, D is TRBD1 (5 bases). This CDR3 contains 16 residues. Germline CDR1 SGDLS, CDR2 YYNGEE. As DNA, the CDR3 is TGTGCCAGCAGCGTAGATTCCGGGGGAGCCGGAAACAACATATATTTT. Translated: CASSVDSGGAGNNIYF.